The 21 T cell receptor beta chains listed next were all sequenced from one sample in a study of human thymus T cells. Only in-frame clones appear in the TCRdb table, and some are missing; sequencing was by immunoSEQ multiplex PCR. This table holds approximately 70,000 clones, 90% to 95% found once. Resected material from corrective heart surgery provided the thymus tissue analysed. Sequencing used thymus tissue. The receptor source for this set is a girl under three years old with a congenital heart defect but otherwise immunologically healthy.

This chain connects TRBV5-4 to TRBJ1-1; D may be TRBD1 (5 bases). Germline CDR1 SGHNT, CDR2 YYREEE (reference sequence). This CDR3 is built from 13 residues. Trimming took off 5 bases at V and 2 bases at J, with 10 bases between the two ends. The DNA of the CDR3 is TGTGCCAGCAGGGTTGACAGAAACACTGAAGCTTTCTTT. Translated: CASRVDRNTEAFF.

V and J are TRBV12-5 and TRBJ1-2, with 7 nucleotides matching TRBD1. Germline values: CDR1 LGHNT, CDR2 FRNRAP. This CDR3 spans 14 amino acids. The trim removed 1 base at V and 2 bases at J, leaving 1 base unmatched. The CDR3 protein is CASGLADRNYGYTF. The CDR3 DNA follows: TGTGCTAGTGGTTTGGCGGACAGGAACTATGGCTACACCTTC.

CDR3 amino acids: CASSQDYVQGSPYGYTF. In DNA form, the CDR3 reads TGTGCCAGCAGCCAAGATTATGTACAGGGGTCGCCCTATGGCTACACCTTC. V usage is TRBV4-2 and J usage is TRBJ1-2; the match to TRBD1 covers 7 bases. The V gene's germline CDR1 is LGHNA and CDR2 YNFKEQ. Trimming took 0 bases from V and 4 from J; bases not matched to a gene: 11. The CDR3 totals 17 residues.

This clone was observed once. This chain uses TRBV25-1 with TRBJ1-6; a possible D gene is TRBD1 (5 bases). The CDR3 runs to 15 residues. V lost 1 base to trimming and J lost 11 bases, with 15 bases between them. Germline lookup yields CDR1 MGHDK and CDR2 SYGVNS. CDR3 sequence: CASSESEGIGTPLHF. The CDR3 DNA sequence: TGTGCCAGCAGTGAATCCGAGGGGATAGGGACACCCCTCCACTTT.

This clone was counted between two and nine times. J is TRBJ2-3 and V is TRBV6-5; D remains ambiguous. CDR1 and CDR2 (germline): MNHEY, SVGAGI. The CDR3 spans 15 residues. V gave up 6 bases and J gave up 4 bases, with 17 bases separating them. The CDR3 bases are TGTGCCAGCAGGTCGGACCCCTTGGTCGCAGATACGCAGTATTTT. This gives the protein CASRSDPLVADTQYF.

CDR3 protein: CASSSPDYTGELFF. CDR3 nucleotides: TGTGCCAGCAGCTCCCCCGACTACACCGGGGAGCTGTTTTTT. V and J are TRBV7-9 and TRBJ2-2; D is unresolved. Germline lookup yields CDR1 SEHNR and CDR2 FQNEAQ (reference sequence). Trimming took 4 bases from V and 3 from J, leaving 9 bases between them. This CDR3 spans 14 amino acids.

The J gene is TRBJ1-4, the V gene TRBV27; 9 nucleotides agree with TRBD1. Germline V gene data show CDR1 as MNHEY and CDR2 as SMNVEV (reference sequence). V dropped 8 bases and J dropped 4; count of bases not matched to a gene: 14. The CDR3 is made up of 17 amino acids. The CDR3 DNA follows: TGTGCCAGCGGGCCGGGACAGGGAAGAGAGAATAATGAAAAACTGTTTTTT. This gives the protein CASGPGQGRENNEKLFF.

This rearrangement joins TRBV12-5 to TRBJ1-3; 8 bases match TRBD1. Trimming removed 2 bases from V and 4 bases from J; junction bases left unmatched: 7. The CDR3 is 16 amino acids. The germline V gene has CDR1 LGHNT and CDR2 FRNRAP. The CDR3 DNA reads as TGTGCTAGTGGTTTGCCGACAGGGGTCGGGGGAAACACCATATATTTT. Translated, it gives CASGLPTGVGGNTIYF.

This rearrangement joins TRBV5-6 to TRBJ2-3; 7 positions agree with TRBD2. CDR3 length equals 17 residues. V trimming: 2 bases; J trimming: 3 bases; junction bases outside the gene matches: 12. The germline V gene encodes CDR1 SGHDT and CDR2 YYEEEE. CDR3 in amino acids: CASSLYPRVAGTDTQYF. As DNA, the CDR3 is TGTGCCAGCAGCTTATATCCGAGGGTAGCGGGTACAGATACGCAGTATTTT.

The J gene is TRBJ2-7, the V gene TRBV4-3, with 9 bases lining up with TRBD2. V was clipped by 4 bases and J by 5 bases; unmatched bases: 9. The CDR3 extends over 15 amino acids. Per the germline V gene, CDR1 is LGHNA and CDR2 is YSLEER. The CDR3 here is CASSRATSGGNEQYF. In nucleotides, the CDR3 is TGCGCCAGCAGCCGAGCGACTAGCGGAGGCAACGAGCAGTACTTC.

The chain uses TRBV18 and TRBJ1-1; a weak D match, TRBD1 (5 bases). Deletions cut 0 bases from V and 0 bases from J, with 20 bases between. The CDR3 is 19 residues long. Germline CDR1 reads KGHSH; CDR2 reads LQKENI. The CDR3 sequence is CASSPPLGGSPFLNTEAFF. The CDR3 DNA sequence: TGTGCCAGCTCACCACCCTTGGGGGGGTCCCCGTTTTTGAACACTGAAGCTTTCTTT.

The chain employs TRBV4-2 and TRBJ2-5; D is uncertain. Germline assignment: CDR1 LGHNA and CDR2 YNFKEQ. The CDR3 contains 13 residues. The V gene lost 3 bases and the J gene lost 2 bases, with 7 bases spanning the gap. CDR3 in DNA: TGTGCCAGCAGCCAGGACGTACAAGAGACCCAGTACTTC. As protein: CASSQDVQETQYF.

This chain uses TRBV7-3 with TRBJ2-2; TRBD1 is a possible D gene (7 bases). This CDR3 has 16 amino acids. V gave up 4 bases and J gave up 6 bases, with 18 bases separating them. In germline, CDR1 is SGHTA, CDR2 FQGTGA. In nucleotides, the CDR3 is TGTGCCAGCAGCTCGCGGGGACTCACAGGGGCCGGGGAGCTGTTTTTT. Translated, it gives CASSSRGLTGAGELFF.

Remarks on this clone: A junction boundary mismatches the germline segment, possibly from a read error. This chain joins TRBV5-5 and TRBJ1-2, with D possibly matching TRBD1 (6 bases). The length of the CDR3 is 15 residues. Germline assignment: CDR1 SGHKS and CDR2 YYEKEE (reference sequence). This CDR3 is CASSHGRGAYYGHTF. Here the CDR3 DNA reads TGTGCCAGCAGCCACGGCAGGGGCGCGTACTATGGCCACACCTTC.

The chain couples TRBV30 to TRBJ1-5; weak D call: TRBD1 (5 bases). CDR3 length: 17 amino acids. V shed 0 bases and J shed 0 bases, with 15 bases lying between them. Germline V lookup: CDR1 GTSNPN, CDR2 SVGIG (reference sequence). The CDR3 region is CAWSVRGRAHSNQPQHF. CDR3 bases: TGTGCCTGGAGTGTAAGGGGCAGGGCTCATAGCAATCAGCCCCAGCATTTT.

This chain uses TRBV4-1 with TRBJ2-3, with 7 bases fitting TRBD2. The length of the CDR3 is 19 residues. Trimming cost V 0 bases and J 5 bases; bases outside gene matches: 17. In germline, CDR1 is MGHRA, CDR2 YSYEKL. CDR3 sequence: CASSQEREQSRRAGDTQYF. The CDR3 DNA follows: TGCGCCAGCAGCCAAGAGCGGGAGCAATCGCGACGGGCGGGAGATACGCAGTATTTT.

The gene calls are TRBV14 and TRBJ2-7; D uncertain. CDR1 SGHDN and CDR2 FVKESK come from the germline V gene. The CDR3 has 15 amino acids. V gave up 5 bases and J gave up 3 bases, with 17 bases separating them. CDR3 in amino acids: CASSAKSAVNYEQYF. The CDR3 coding sequence is TGTGCCAGCAGCGCAAAGTCCGCCGTTAACTACGAGCAGTACTTC.

The chain carries TRBV6-6 and TRBJ1-2; 10 bases fit TRBD1. Germline CDR1 reads MNHNY; CDR2 reads SVGAGI (reference sequence). Trimming took 6 bases from V and 6 from J; bases not matched to a gene: 4. The CDR3 is made up of 13 amino acids. The CDR3 reads CASRGDRGHGYTF. The CDR3 DNA follows: TGTGCCAGCAGGGGGGACAGGGGTCATGGCTACACCTTC.

The chain joins TRBV28 to TRBJ1-2; D gene uncertain. V lost 6 bases and J lost 8, with 22 bases in between. Germline V gene sequence: CDR1 MDHEN, CDR2 SYDVKM. This CDR3 region has 15 residues. The CDR3 DNA sequence: TGTGCCAGCAGCCCCCTTAGAACAGCCCGTGGGGGCTACACCTTC. The encoded protein is CASSPLRTARGGYTF.

V gene TRBV19 combines with J gene TRBJ2-4, with no clear D. Trimming stripped 7 bases from V and 1 base from J, with 14 bases between. The germline CDR1 and CDR2 sequences are LNHDA and SQIVND (reference sequence). There are 15 residues in the CDR3. CDR3 DNA: TGTGCCAGTACCCCCCCACAGCCGGCCAAAAACATTCAGTACTTC. This encodes CASTPPQPAKNIQYF.

The DNA for the CDR3 is TGCGCCAGCAGCCCCCTTCCTATAGCGGAACAAGCCTACGAGCAGTACTTC. Amino acids: CASSPLPIAEQAYEQYF. The genes are TRBV4-1 and TRBJ2-7, with D perhaps matching TRBD2 (6 bases). V was clipped by 4 bases and J by 2 bases, with 21 bases between them. The CDR3 consists of 17 residues. Germline V gene sequence: CDR1 MGHRA, CDR2 YSYEKL.